This paragraph covers one T cell receptor (beta chain) sequence. Its target is not known. These data belong to a study of memory CD4+ T cells and cytomegalovirus serostatus. General study results and limits: Each of around 69 CMV-associated TCRbeta sequences occurred in one to five individuals.

Under the authors' procedure: After removing out-of-frame reads, 2 million to 2.5 million distinct TCRbeta sequences remained. Profiling relied on immunoSEQ multiplex PCR, and the TCRdb table lists in-frame clones only, not all of them. That table furnishes V, J and clone size, whereas the DNA furnished D and trimming. The sample lists 61,000 or so clones; around 82% were seen once. Germline values: CDR1 SGHRS, CDR2 YFSETQ. Trimming pared 2 bases from V and 7 bases from J, leaving 21 bases between. The CDR3 runs 17 residues. The sort gate was single viable CD3+CD4+CD8-CD45RO+ cells for memory CD4+ T cells. CMV serostatus came from serum IgG against pp150, pp28, p38, p52. CD4+ T cells were isolated by positive magnetic selection.

The gene calls are TRBV5-1 and TRBJ1-4, with a tentative D call TRBD1 (5 bases). This receptor was obtained from an adult in good health and CMV-seronegative. Some clones in this sample may be carry-over from other donors' samples. Material for sequencing was memory CD4+ T cells from blood. CDR3 region: CASSFPRDAGGSEKLFF. In DNA form, the CDR3 reads TGCGCCAGCAGCTTTCCCCGGGACGCCGGCGGTAGTGAAAAACTGTTTTTT.